This T cell receptor beta chain came from a study of graft-versus-host responses after intestinal transplantation. Study information: Those transplanted obtained multivisceral, liver-intestinal, or isolated intestinal grafts. Induction using anti-thymocyte globulin, followed by tacrolimus and steroids for around 3 years, was given to all recipients.

V lost 7 bases and J 1 base, leaving 10 bases between the germline ends. This CDR3 contains 14 residues. CDR1 is MNHEY, CDR2 SMNVEV, per germline (reference sequence). TCRdb's table, derived via immunoSEQ multiplex PCR, lists solely in-frame clones and lacks some. The table records roughly 81,000 clones, around 83% of them present only once. Concerning this clone itself: Its antigen is as yet unknown.

Overall study results and limits: Recipient-marrow GvH clones were detected, some having first appeared in ileum or blood.

This receptor was identified in a human donor who received an intestinal transplant. The material was unstimulated CD4+ T cells sorted from spleen or lymph node cells, obtained before intestinal transplant. This chain joins TRBV27 and TRBJ2-2; D unclear. The CDR3 region has the DNA TGTGCCAGCACCGAGCGAGTGAACACCGGGGAGCTGTTTTTT. This translates into CASTERVNTGELFF.